These 23 T cell receptor beta chains share one sample of origin, sequenced in a study of T cells in Graves' hyperthyroidism and ophthalmopathy. Template material for amplifying TCR beta CDR3 regions consisted of RNA transcripts. RT-PCR in the first round (using the HTBI primer set) targeted the TCR CDR3. MiXCR was run by TCRdb on the multiplex PCR reads, yielding one entry per CDR3 protein. The sample carries fewer than 350,000 distinct CDR3 sequences, approximately 13% recorded once. Sequencing was done on a sample of blood. The receptors were gathered from a woman aged 40 to 49 with Graves' hyperthyroidism.

This clonotype was found many times. V gene TRBV6-1 combines with J gene TRBJ2-3; D is possibly TRBD1 (6 bases). Trimming removed 6 bases from V and 6 bases from J, with 16 bases in between. Germline CDR1 is MNHNS and CDR2 is SASEGT. This CDR3 contains 14 residues. The CDR3 sequence: CASRHRDKGDTQYF. In DNA, the CDR3 is TGTGCCAGCAGACACCGGGACAAAGGGGATACGCAGTATTTT.

This clonotype appeared many times. This chain connects TRBV6-1 to TRBJ2-1; D unresolved. The germline CDR1 and CDR2 sequences are MNHNS and SASEGT. The length of the CDR3 is 14 residues. V was trimmed by 5 bases and J by 3 bases, leaving 11 bases between them. CDR3 sequence: CASSPSQDYNEQFF. CDR3 bases: TGTGCCAGCAGTCCCAGTCAAGACTACAATGAGCAGTTCTTC.

This clonotype was seen many times. V and J are TRBV29-1 and TRBJ1-2; tentative D call: TRBD1 (6 bases). The germline V and J ends were trimmed by 6 bases and 0 bases, with 14 bases remaining between them. CDR3 size: 14 residues. CDR1 is SQVTM and CDR2 is ANQGSEA in the germline V gene. The CDR3 region is CSVLPTGTNYGYTF. The CDR3 DNA is TGCAGCGTCCTACCGACAGGAACTAACTATGGCTACACCTTC.

This clonotype was detected ten times or more. The chain carries TRBV4-2 and TRBJ1-5, with D uncertain. Germline CDR1 LGHNA, CDR2 YNFKEQ. This CDR3 is built from 15 residues. V was pared by 1 base and J by 2 bases, with 9 bases between. CDR3 sequence (DNA): TGTGCCAGCAGCCAAGCCGAGTGGGGCAATCAGCCCCAGCATTTT. The encoded protein is CASSQAEWGNQPQHF.

In this sample, this clonotype turned up many times. V gene TRBV2 combines with J gene TRBJ1-1; D gene unclear. The germline gives CDR1 SNHLY, CDR2 FYNNEI. V lost 6 bases and J lost 1, with 9 bases in between. This CDR3 is built from 13 residues. The CDR3: CASRPLTNTEAFF. CDR3 sequence (DNA): TGTGCCAGCAGGCCACTCACGAACACTGAAGCTTTCTTT.

The sample holds many counts of this clonotype. The chain combines TRBV28 with TRBJ1-2; D gene uncertain. V was clipped by 5 bases and J by 3 bases, with 10 bases between them. This CDR3 has 13 residues. From germline, CDR1 is MDHEN and CDR2 SYDVKM. DNA for the CDR3: TGTGCCAGCAGTGACCTATCCCACTATGGCTACACCTTC. Amino acid sequence: CASSDLSHYGYTF.

This clonotype was observed at least ten times. The V gene is TRBV2, the J gene TRBJ2-3; 12 bases align to TRBD2. Germline loops: CDR1 SNHLY, CDR2 FYNNEI. The CDR3 length is 15 residues. Unmatched junction bases numbered 1, after V lost 6 bases and J lost 0 bases. CDR3 in amino acids: CASSGTSGSTDTQYF. The CDR3 nucleotides read TGTGCCAGCAGCGGGACTAGCGGGAGCACAGATACGCAGTATTTT.

This clonotype was observed a few times. The chain is built from TRBV27 and TRBJ2-1; a possible D gene is TRBD1 (7 bases). The better agreement between TRBJ2-7 and the DNA end casts doubt on the J call. CDR3 length: 14 amino acids. Germline V gene sequence: CDR1 MNHEY, CDR2 SMNVEV (reference sequence). In DNA form, the CDR3 reads TGTGCCAGCAGTTTGGAGGGGGCCTACAATGAGCAGTACTTC. This sequence encodes CASSLEGAYNEQYF.

A few counts support this clonotype. The V gene is TRBV12-3 or TRBV12-4, the J gene TRBJ2-2; TRBD1 matches 9 bases. The V gene end was trimmed by 6 bases and the J gene end by 7 bases; junction bases not matched to a gene: 6. CDR3 size: 14 residues. The DNA for the CDR3 is TGTGCCAGCAGGGGACAGGGAGGGGTCGGGGAGCTGTTTTTT. The encoded protein is CASRGQGGVGELFF.

This clonotype was found many times. The chain joins TRBV6-2 or TRBV6-3 to TRBJ2-6; D is unclear. Germline CDR1 and CDR2: MNHEY and SVGEGT. The CDR3 runs to 17 residues. Trimming took 1 base from V and 0 from J, leaving 10 bases between them. This CDR3 reads CASSYFLKGSGANVLTF. DNA for the CDR3: TGTGCCAGCAGTTACTTCCTTAAGGGCTCTGGGGCCAACGTCCTGACTTTC.

This clonotype was detected ten times or more. V usage is TRBV20-1 and J usage is TRBJ2-5; 13 bases are a match to TRBD2. This CDR3 region has 14 residues. V trimming: 6 bases; J trimming: 3 bases; junction bases outside the gene matches: 4. In germline, CDR1 is DFQATT, CDR2 SNEGSKA (reference sequence). The CDR3 DNA follows: TGCAGTGCACTAGCGGGAGGGATGAAAGAGACCCAGTACTTC. Translation gives CSALAGGMKETQYF.

This clonotype was counted at least ten times. V is TRBV10-3 and J is TRBJ2-2; a weak D match, TRBD2 (6 bases). This CDR3 has 15 amino acids. V dropped 1 base and J dropped 5 bases, with 11 bases sitting between them. Germline CDR1 ENHRY, CDR2 SYGVKD. The CDR3 sequence is CAISEFAAGTGELFF. Written as DNA, the CDR3 is TGTGCCATCAGTGAGTTTGCGGCGGGGACCGGGGAGCTGTTTTTT.

The chain uses TRBV5-8 and TRBJ2-7; 7 nucleotides line up with TRBD2. This CDR3 has 13 residues. The germline gives CDR1 SGHTS, CDR2 YDEGEE. The V segment lost 2 bases and the J segment 5 bases; nucleotides outside the gene matches: 4. CDR3: CASSFRGGNEQYF. The CDR3 coding sequence is TGTGCCAGCAGCTTTCGGGGAGGGAACGAGCAGTACTTC. Full variable domain (outside the CDR3, taken from reference TRBV5-8 and TRBJ2-7): EAGVTQSPTHLIKTRGQQATLRCSPISGHTSVYWYQQALGLGLQFLLWYDEGEERNRGNFPPRFSGRQFPNYSSELNVNALELEDSALYLCASSFRGGNEQYFGPGTRLTVT.

Only a few counts were recorded for this clonotype. This chain joins TRBV5-1 and TRBJ1-6; 10 bases fit TRBD1. CDR1 and CDR2 from the germline V gene are SGHRS and YFSETQ. The CDR3 runs 16 residues. Trimming took 0 bases from V and 9 from J; bases not matched to a gene: 6. CDR3 amino acids: CASSLGQGARSSPLHF. CDR3 nucleotides: TGCGCCAGCAGCTTGGGACAGGGGGCTAGGAGTTCACCCCTCCACTTT. The full variable domain, rest sourced from reference TRBV5-1 and TRBJ1-6, is KAGVTQTPRYLIKTRGQQVTLSCSPISGHRSVSWYQQTPGQGLQFLFEYFSETQRNKGNFPGRFSGRQFSNSRSEMNVSTLELGDSALYLCASSLGQGARSSPLHFGNGTRLTVT.

This clonotype was counted many times. This chain joins TRBV10-3 and TRBJ1-2; 7 bases match TRBD1. V trimming: 2 bases; J trimming: 2 bases; junction bases outside the gene matches: 2. The CDR3 spans 14 residues. Germline V gives CDR1 ENHRY, CDR2 SYGVKD. CDR3 loop: CAISERQGNYGYTF. Written as DNA, the CDR3 is TGTGCCATCAGTGAGAGACAGGGCAACTATGGCTACACCTTC.

This clonotype was recorded at least ten times. This chain uses TRBV27 with TRBJ1-2; TRBD1 matches at 8 bases. The junction had 6 bases not matched to a gene; V was cut back by 8 bases and J by 7 bases. CDR3 length: 12 amino acids. Per the germline V gene, CDR1 is MNHEY and CDR2 is SMNVEV (reference sequence). CDR3 residues: CASGDRWSGYTF. CDR3 bases: TGTGCCAGCGGGGACAGGTGGTCTGGCTACACCTTC.

This clonotype has just a few counts. The J gene is TRBJ1-1, the V gene TRBV6-2 or TRBV6-3, with no clear D. Germline V lookup: CDR1 MNHEY, CDR2 SVGEGT. V gave up 7 bases and J gave up 5 bases, with 14 bases separating them. This CDR3 has 13 residues. In nucleotides, the CDR3 is TGTGCCAGCACCCCCCACCCGAAGACTGAAGCTTTCTTT. It translates to CASTPHPKTEAFF.

This clonotype was found a few times. Here the CDR3 DNA reads TGCGCCAGCAGCCAGGCCGGACTCGGAAACTTCAATGAGCAGTTCTTC. It encodes CASSQAGLGNFNEQFF. The V gene is TRBV4-1, the J gene TRBJ2-1; the D gene is possibly TRBD2 (5 bases). This CDR3 comprises 16 residues. V was clipped by 3 bases and J by 6 bases, with 18 bases between them. Germline CDR1 MGHRA, CDR2 YSYEKL.

This clonotype was observed at least ten times. The rearrangement links TRBV27 to TRBJ1-3; the D is unclear. Germline V lookup: CDR1 MNHEY, CDR2 SMNVEV (reference sequence). V gave up 3 bases and J gave up 0 bases, with 3 bases separating them. The CDR3 spans 13 residues. For the CDR3, the DNA is TGTGCCAGCAGTTTTGCCTCTGGAAACACCATATATTTT. Its translation is CASSFASGNTIYF.

The V and J genes are TRBV2 and TRBJ1-6; maybe TRBD1 (6 bases). CDR1 is SNHLY, CDR2 FYNNEI, per germline. V lost 4 bases, J lost 4 bases, and 14 bases lay in between. The CDR3 contains 16 residues. The CDR3, as DNA: TGTGCCAGCAGTGTCACAGGGCCAACGTATAATTCACCCCTCCACTTT. It translates to CASSVTGPTYNSPLHF.

This clonotype was counted many times. V and J are TRBV7-9 and TRBJ2-7; 7 bases line up with TRBD2. The ends lost 5 bases at V and 9 bases at J; junction bases unmatched: 13. CDR3 length equals 14 residues. Germline values: CDR1 SEHNR, CDR2 FQNEAQ (reference sequence). The CDR3 sequence: CASSPMGGSQVQYF. The CDR3 DNA reads TGTGCCAGCAGCCCGATGGGCGGGAGCCAGGTGCAGTACTTC.

In its sample, this clonotype was seen many times. V is TRBV7-8 and J is TRBJ1-2, with 10 positions matching TRBD1. The trim removed 1 base at V and 10 bases at J, leaving 3 bases unmatched. The CDR3 runs to 13 residues. CDR1 and CDR2 from the germline V gene are SGHVS and FQNEAQ. CDR3 in DNA: TGTGCCAGCAGCTTAGGAGGACAGGGGGACTACACCTTC. Translation gives CASSLGGQGDYTF.

This clonotype was detected many times. The CDR3 DNA follows: TGTGCCAGCAGTCAAGGGACAGGGATAGGTGGAAACACCATATATTTT. This gives the protein CASSQGTGIGGNTIYF. This chain joins TRBV12-3 or TRBV12-4 and TRBJ1-3, with 9 bases lining up with TRBD1. The ends lost 5 bases at V and 3 bases at J; junction bases unmatched: 8. This CDR3 region has 16 residues.